The text below deals with one TCR beta chain. This receptor's antigen is unknown. Each CD8+ T cell subset was flow-sorted in triplicate, with 250,000 to 350,000 cells per subset placed directly into RLT lysis buffer. Naive CD8+ T cells were defined stringently as CD45RO-CCR7+CD27+CD95- to exclude memory contaminants. Peripheral blood mononuclear cells were isolated from buffy coats by standard density gradient centrifugation. Naive CXCR3-negative and CXCR3-positive CD8+ T cells were flow-sorted on a FACSAria III. Total RNA was extracted from sorted cells with an RNeasy Mini Kit. This entry comes from a study of CXCR3-negative and CXCR3-positive naive CD8 T cells (dated by TCRdb to about 2019). In the study overall: In total, some 140 million TRB reads were obtained, corresponding to roughly 1.5 +/- 0.3 million reads per library. Diversity and physicochemical repertoire analyses were performed on about ten donors pooled from two independent experiments. TRBV-TRBJ cluster analysis included naive subsets from about 5 donors and memory cells from 3 donors.

What the research found in general, with its limitations: Compared with CXCR3-negative naive cells, CXCR3-positive naive cells had TRB CDR3s with higher hydrophobicity (lower Kidera factor 4), lower energy, and higher strength and volume indices. Within the same donor, TRBV-TRBJ usage looked similar between naive CXCR3-negative and CXCR3-positive cells, but memory cells had distinct patterns. Because CXCR3 expression was partially decreased after cryopreservation, freshly isolated PBMCs were used for most assays. Comparably high repertoire diversity was found in both naive subsets, whereas much lower repertoire diversity was found in memory CD8+ T cells. Surface CD5, linked to self-reactivity in mice, was comparable between naive subsets; TCR interaction strength was therefore also inferred from TRB CDR3 physicochemical properties.

In the germline V gene, CDR1 corresponds to SGHTA and CDR2 to FQGTGA. The CDR3 spans 18 residues, from the cysteine through the phenylalanine. A DNA sequence was not provided. The instrument was a NextSeq 550. The Human TCR Profiling Kit (MiLaboratory) was used to make UMI-labeled 5' RACE TRB cDNA libraries. The full amount of extracted RNA was used for cDNA synthesis, and the full amount of resulting cDNA was used for PCR amplification. Libraries were prepared in parallel with an identical number of PCR cycles. The study's processing was this. MIGEC and MiXCR extracted about 53,000 +/- 10,000 unique UMI-labeled TRB cDNA molecules per library, requiring at least two reads per UMI. On average, roughly 40,000 +/- 10,000 functional in-frame TRB CDR3 nucleotide clonotypes lacking stop codons were found per library. After each sample was downsampled to 5000 UMI-labeled TRB molecules, VDJtools was used to calculate diversity metrics such as normalized Shannon-Wiener and Chao1. For the central five CDR3 residues, VDJtools calculated physicochemical properties weighted by clonotype size, namely interaction energy, strength, volume and Kidera factor 4. With the reads reprocessed by TCRdb, a single entry stands for each CDR3 protein sequence and no DNA is reported. Here the V and J calls rest on TCRdb's processing, not on the authors' analysis. The sample's table lists a count of more than 70,000 distinct CDR3 sequences. Roughly 0.62% of the sample is held by the ten biggest clonotypes.

The chain employs TRBV7-3 and TRBJ2-1; no DNA is available, so the TRBD2 call from TCRdb remains unchecked. The sequencing input was naive CXCR3+ CD8+ T cells from blood. The cell subset or site label, read with the paper, signifies: CD45RO-CCR7+CD27+CD95- naive CD8+ T cells expressing CXCR3 (TNR3+). The TCR sequence derives from a human donor in good health. Some clones in this sample may be carry-over from other donors' samples. The CDR3 corresponds to CASSLSPPTSGVYNEQFF.